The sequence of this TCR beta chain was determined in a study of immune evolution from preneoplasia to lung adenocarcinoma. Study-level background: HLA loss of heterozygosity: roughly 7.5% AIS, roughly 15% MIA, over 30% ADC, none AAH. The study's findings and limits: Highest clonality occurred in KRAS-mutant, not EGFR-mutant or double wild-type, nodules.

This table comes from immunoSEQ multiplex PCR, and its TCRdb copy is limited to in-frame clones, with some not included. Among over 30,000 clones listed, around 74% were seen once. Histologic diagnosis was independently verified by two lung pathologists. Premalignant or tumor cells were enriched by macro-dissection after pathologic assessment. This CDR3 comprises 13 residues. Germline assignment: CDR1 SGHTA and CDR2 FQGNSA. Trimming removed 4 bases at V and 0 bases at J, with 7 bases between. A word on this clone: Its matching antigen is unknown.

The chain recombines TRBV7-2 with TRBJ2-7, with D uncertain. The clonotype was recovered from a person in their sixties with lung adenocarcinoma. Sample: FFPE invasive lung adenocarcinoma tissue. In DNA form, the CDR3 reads TGTGCCAGCAGCTCACCCGCCTCCTACGAGCAGTACTTC. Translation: CASSSPASYEQYF.